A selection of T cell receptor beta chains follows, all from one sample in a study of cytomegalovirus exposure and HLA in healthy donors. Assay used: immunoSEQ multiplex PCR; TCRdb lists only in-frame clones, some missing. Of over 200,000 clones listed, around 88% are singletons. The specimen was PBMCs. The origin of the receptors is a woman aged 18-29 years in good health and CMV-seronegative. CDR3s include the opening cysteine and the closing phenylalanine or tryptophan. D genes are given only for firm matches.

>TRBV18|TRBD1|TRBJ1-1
TGTGCCAGCTCACCGCTGGGACAGGGTGAAGCTTTCTTT
CASSPLGQGEAFF
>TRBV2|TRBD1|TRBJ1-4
TGTGCCAGCATAACAGGGGGAAATGAAAAACTGTTTTTT
CASITGGNEKLFF
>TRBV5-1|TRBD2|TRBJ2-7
TGCGCCAGCAGCATAGTAGCGGGAACCCCCTACGAGCAGTACTTC
CASSIVAGTPYEQYF
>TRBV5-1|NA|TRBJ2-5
TGCGCCAGCAGCTTGTGGGCAGGGCTTGATCAAGAGACCCAGTACTTC
CASSLWAGLDQETQYF
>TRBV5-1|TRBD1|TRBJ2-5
TGCGCCAGCAGCTTGGAGGGGGCGAAGGAGACCCAGTACTTC
CASSLEGAKETQYF
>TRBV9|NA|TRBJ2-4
TGTGCCAGCAGCGAGGGGAGCAGGGGTAGTGACATTCAGTACTTC
CASSEGSRGSDIQYF
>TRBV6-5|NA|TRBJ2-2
TGTGCCAGCGCTAACGGGGCGAACACCGGGGAGCTGTTTTTT
CASANGANTGELFF
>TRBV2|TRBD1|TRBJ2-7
TGTGCCAGCAGTGAAGAGGGGACAGGGTTAGGCGAGCAGTACTTC
CASSEEGTGLGEQYF
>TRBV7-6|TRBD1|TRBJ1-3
TGTGCCAGCAGCACAAGACAGGGAAGCGGAAACACCATATATTTT
CASSTRQGSGNTIYF
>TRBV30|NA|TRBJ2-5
TGTGCCTGGACAACTAAAGAGACCCAGTACTTC
CAWTTKETQYF
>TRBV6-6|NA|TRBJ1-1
TGTGCCAGCAGTGGAGGCTGGGAGCCCATGAACACTGAAGCTTTCTTT
CASSGGWEPMNTEAFF
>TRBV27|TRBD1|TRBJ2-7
TGTGCCAGCAGTCCCACAGGGGACGCCCTCTTCTCCTACGAGCAGTACTTC
CASSPTGDALFSYEQYF